The present T cell receptor beta chain was sequenced within a study of CD8 T cells in Susac syndrome. The study, taken as a whole, reports: The number of individuals included in the study's TCR sequencing and HLA analysis was acknowledged as relatively small.

Germline loops: CDR1 SGHVS, CDR2 FNYEAQ. The CDR3 is 17 amino acids. The V gene end was trimmed by 1 base and the J gene end by 4 bases; junction bases not matched to a gene: 8. After extraction with the RNeasy kit, roughly 0.5 to 1 ug of the RNA was reverse transcribed using random hexamers. Amplification of TCR beta CDR3 spanned 54 Vbeta and 13 Jbeta via immunoSEQ multiplex PCR. MiXCR, run by TCRdb on the immunoSEQ multiplex PCR reads, gives a single entry per CDR3 protein. The sample holds around 300,000 distinct CDR3 sequences; over 75% are singletons and the top ten take roughly 0.21%. From blood CD8+ and CD4+ T cells, the TCR beta chain was sequenced. In the multiple sclerosis control group, patients were treatment-naive and had stable or active relapsing-remitting disease. About this clonotype itself: Its antigen remains unknown.

The V call is TRBV7-6, the J call TRBJ2-7, with 12 bases identical to TRBD1. This clonotype originated in a human donor with multiple sclerosis. Sequenced: CD8+ T cells from PBMCs. The CDR3 DNA reads TGTGCCAGCAGCTTAGACGCCGGGACAGGGGGCCGGTACGAGCAGTACTTC. Translation: CASSLDAGTGGRYEQYF.